The 17 T cell receptor beta chains below were found in one sample sequenced in a study of PD-L1 blockade in urothelial cancer. This sample's time point: pretreatment peripheral blood. Sequenced by immunoSEQ multiplex PCR; TCRdb stores in-frame clones only, minus some. The profile shows fewer than 95,000 clones, roughly 84% of them singletons. The sample here was PBMCs, taken around atezolizumab (anti-PD-L1) treatment. These receptors were taken from a man aged 55 to 70 with urothelial cancer.

The chain recombines TRBV4-3 with TRBJ2-7, with D possibly being TRBD2 (6 bases). Germline V CDR1 and CDR2: LGHNA, YSLEER. V was clipped by 4 bases and J by 2 bases, with 18 bases between them. The CDR3 consists of 16 residues. The DNA of the CDR3 is TGCGCCAGCAGCCGCCAGTCGGACGGAGGGACCTACGAGCAGTACTTC. Translated, it gives CASSRQSDGGTYEQYF.

The chain uses TRBV7-9 and TRBJ1-1; D call uncertain. This CDR3 has 13 residues. V shed 4 bases and J shed 4 bases, with 10 bases lying between them. The V gene's germline CDR1 is SEHNR and CDR2 FQNEAQ (reference sequence). The CDR3 protein is CASSYNAGTEAFF. The CDR3 coding sequence is TGTGCCAGCAGCTATAACGCGGGCACTGAAGCTTTCTTT.

J is TRBJ2-3 and V is TRBV10-1; D remains unclear. Between the trimmed V and J ends, which lost 0 bases and 0 bases, there was a span of 4 bases. The germline V gene has CDR1 WNHNN and CDR2 SYGVQD (reference sequence). This CDR3 has 14 residues. In DNA form, the CDR3 reads TGCGCCAGCAGTGAGTCTTCTAGCACAGATACGCAGTATTTT. Amino acids: CASSESSSTDTQYF.

This chain connects TRBV13 to TRBJ2-3, with TRBD2 identical over 10 bases. V trimming: 4 bases; J trimming: 5 bases; junction bases outside the gene matches: 6. This CDR3 has 15 residues. The V gene's germline CDR1 is PRHDT and CDR2 FYEKMQ (reference sequence). CDR3 DNA: TGTGCCAGCAGCTACCCCAGCGGGGGGGTAGATACGCAGTATTTT. It translates to CASSYPSGGVDTQYF.

A remark on this clone: Mismatch with germline at one junction end may stem from a read error. This chain connects TRBV7-8 to TRBJ1-2; 8 bases match TRBD1. The CDR3 spans 16 residues. Looked up from germline, CDR1 is SGHVS and CDR2 is FQNEAQ. The CDR3, as DNA: TGTGCCAGCGGCTTGGACGGGACAGGACTAAACTATGGCTACACCTTC. It codes for CASGLDGTGLNYGYTF.

By proportion, this clone is medium-sized. This rearrangement joins TRBV6-5 to TRBJ2-2, with 11 bases identical to TRBD2. This CDR3 is 15 amino acids long. Trimming took 7 bases from V and 4 from J; bases not matched to a gene: 5. The germline V gene has CDR1 MNHEY and CDR2 SVGAGI. CDR3 in DNA: TGTGCCAGCATCCCAACTAGCGGGAGCACCGGGGAGCTGTTTTTT. It specifies CASIPTSGSTGELFF.

The rearrangement uses TRBV19 and TRBJ1-1; 8 bases agree with TRBD1. Trimming at V came to 11 bases and at J to 10 bases, leaving 18 bases not matched to a gene. Germline CDR1 LNHDA, CDR2 SQIVND (reference sequence). The length of the CDR3 is 14 residues. The chain's CDR3 is CAGNPGQGAPRAFF. The CDR3 coding sequence is TGTGCCGGAAATCCGGGGCAGGGGGCGCCGAGAGCTTTCTTT.

The chain carries TRBV19 and TRBJ1-2; 8 bases are a match to TRBD1. The CDR3 has 12 amino acids. Germline values: CDR1 LNHDA, CDR2 SQIVND (reference sequence). V was clipped by 8 bases and J by 6 bases; unmatched bases: 5. The CDR3 nucleotides read TGTGCCAGTTCAGACAGGGGCGATGGCTACACCTTC. Amino acid sequence: CASSDRGDGYTF.

The chain employs TRBV7-9 and TRBJ1-4, with TRBD1 matching over 7 bases. This CDR3 comprises 15 residues. V lost 0 bases, J lost 5 bases, and 3 bases stayed unmatched. Germline V gene lookup returns CDR1 SEHNR and CDR2 FQNEAQ (reference sequence). CDR3 sequence reads: CASSLAGGGNEKLFF. DNA of the CDR3: TGTGCCAGCAGCTTAGCAGGGGGCGGAAATGAAAAACTGTTTTTT.

V gene TRBV28 combines with J gene TRBJ1-2, with TRBD1 matching over 7 bases. Germline lookup yields CDR1 MDHEN and CDR2 SYDVKM. Germline trimming cut 8 bases from V and 1 base from J; bases unmatched to any gene: 10. The CDR3 length is 15 residues. CDR3 nucleotides: TGTGCCAGCGAGGGGCAGGGGGTAGGTAACTATGGCTACACCTTC. Translated: CASEGQGVGNYGYTF.

The rearrangement uses TRBV10-3 and TRBJ2-5; 13 bases fit TRBD2. V lost 3 bases, J lost 6 bases, and 4 bases stayed unmatched. The CDR3 runs 15 residues. Germline-derived CDR1 and CDR2 are ENHRY and SYGVKD. This chain's CDR3 is CAISDGLAGVQTQYF. The DNA for the CDR3 is TGTGCCATCAGTGACGGACTAGCGGGGGTACAGACCCAGTACTTC.

The V call is TRBV19, the J call TRBJ1-5, with D uncertain. This CDR3 region has 14 residues. Trimming cost V 0 bases and J 4 bases, with 7 bases left between them. Germline V gene data show CDR1 as LNHDA and CDR2 as SQIVND (reference sequence). The CDR3 region has the DNA TGTGCCAGTAGTATAGATTCAGGTAATCAGCCCCAGCATTTT. It codes for CASSIDSGNQPQHF.

The CDR3 region has the DNA TGTGCCTGGAGTATTAAGCGGGAGGGCTCCTACGAGCAGTACTTC. Protein sequence: CAWSIKREGSYEQYF. The V gene is TRBV30, the J gene TRBJ2-7; 10 nucleotides align to TRBD2. The CDR3 extends over 15 amino acids. CDR1 and CDR2 (germline): GTSNPN, SVGIG (reference sequence). Trimming cost V 2 bases and J 0 bases; bases outside gene matches: 4.

The chain joins TRBV5-1 to TRBJ1-1, with D tentatively TRBD1 (6 bases). The CDR3 covers 16 residues. Trimming pared 2 bases from V and 0 bases from J, leaving 14 bases between. The germline gives CDR1 SGHRS, CDR2 YFSETQ. The CDR3 is CASSFQNRVVNTEAFF. The CDR3 region has the DNA TGCGCCAGCAGCTTTCAAAACAGGGTGGTGAACACTGAAGCTTTCTTT.

Written as DNA, the CDR3 is TGTGCCAGCAGTAACTACCAGGGCGGCACAGATACGCAGTATTTT. This gives the protein CASSNYQGGTDTQYF. This chain links TRBV6-6 with TRBJ2-3; maybe TRBD1 (5 bases). The germline gives CDR1 MNHNY, CDR2 SVGAGI (reference sequence). V lost 5 bases and J 1 base, leaving 13 bases between the germline ends. The CDR3 is made up of 15 amino acids.

This clone was found once. V and J are TRBV9 and TRBJ1-2, with a possible D match to TRBD1 (5 bases). The CDR3 consists of 18 residues. Trimming shortened V by 0 bases and J by 2 bases, and 20 bases separated the two germline ends. Germline V gene lookup returns CDR1 SGDLS and CDR2 YYNGEE. The CDR3 reads CASSVDQGSGALNYGYTF. For the CDR3, the DNA is TGTGCCAGCAGCGTAGATCAAGGGTCTGGGGCCTTAAACTATGGCTACACCTTC.

The chain employs TRBV5-4 and TRBJ2-7; 9 positions match TRBD1. Germline CDR1 is SGHNT and CDR2 is YYREEE (reference sequence). The CDR3 is 17 amino acids. The V gene end was trimmed by 3 bases and the J gene end by 0 bases; junction bases not matched to a gene: 10. The CDR3, as DNA: TGTGCCAGCAGCTCAGGACAGGGGCGCTCGAGCTCCTACGAGCAGTACTTC. As protein: CASSSGQGRSSSYEQYF.